This T cell receptor beta chain was captured by sequencing in a study of radiation and T cells in renal cell carcinoma. Study outcomes and limitations: From baseline, blood top tumor clonotypes peaked at 2 weeks post-radiation.

The V and J ends lost 3 bases and 0 bases respectively, with 11 bases between them. CDR1 and CDR2 (germline): LNHDA, SQIVND (reference sequence). The length of the CDR3 is 15 residues. The sample's time point: blood 2 weeks post-SBRT. The treatment was: 15 Gy SBRT to primary tumor, nephrectomy 4 weeks later. After SBRT, blood was collected at 2 and 4 weeks, plus baseline. This table comes from immunoSEQ multiplex PCR, and its TCRdb copy is limited to in-frame clones, with some not included. The profile shows under 150,000 clones, approximately 80% of them singletons. This clone was counted between two and nine times. The antigen is undetermined.

Sample: blood, taken from a patient whose treatment included radiotherapy and nephrectomy. The chain links TRBV19 to TRBJ1-1; D gene ambiguous. This receptor was taken from a woman aged 55-70 years with renal cell carcinoma. As DNA, the CDR3 is TGTGCCAGTAGTATTCGTCAGACCATGAACACTGAAGCTTTCTTT. This encodes CASSIRQTMNTEAFF.